Listed here are 15 T cell receptor beta chains from one sample, sequenced in a study of cytomegalovirus exposure and HLA in healthy donors. In the PCR, 60 Vbeta and 13 Jbeta primers were used. Produced via immunoSEQ multiplex PCR; TCRdb's table is partial and in-frame only. Recorded here are under 130,000 clones; the top ten clones represent about 3%. The sequencing sample was made of PBMCs. These receptors originate from a man aged 40-49 years in good health and CMV-seronegative.

This chain links TRBV7-2 with TRBJ2-5, with 11 positions matching TRBD2. Germline V gene data show CDR1 as SGHTA and CDR2 as FQGNSA. Trimming removed 5 bases from V and 4 bases from J; junction bases left unmatched: 9. This CDR3 comprises 16 residues. CDR3 DNA sequence: TGTGCCAGCAGCCCGCAGGTCACTAGCGGGAGAGAGACCCAGTACTTC. Translation gives CASSPQVTSGRETQYF.

The chain has TRBV5-1 and TRBJ1-4, with TRBD1 matching over 7 bases. CDR3 length equals 21 residues. J was trimmed by 0 bases and V by 5 bases; bases with no gene match: 22. Germline V gene lookup returns CDR1 SGHRS and CDR2 YFSETQ. The CDR3 DNA follows: TGCGCCAGCAGACCCCGAGGGGGCCCGACCCCAACAATTGCAACTAATGAAAAACTGTTTTTT. Translated: CASRPRGGPTPTIATNEKLFF.

This chain joins TRBV19 and TRBJ2-5; 8 bases map to TRBD2. The CDR3 spans 15 residues. Trimming took 2 bases from V and 2 from J; bases not matched to a gene: 4. Looked up from germline, CDR1 is LNHDA and CDR2 is SQIVND (reference sequence). The CDR3 DNA sequence: TGTGCCAGTAGTATATGGGCGGGAGGTCAAGAGACCCAGTACTTC. The encoded protein is CASSIWAGGQETQYF.

This chain uses TRBV10-3 with TRBJ2-3; 7 bases fit TRBD1. The CDR3 is made up of 14 amino acids. V lost 6 bases, J lost 3 bases, and 6 bases stayed unmatched. Germline CDR1 reads ENHRY; CDR2 reads SYGVKD. CDR3 DNA sequence: TGTGCCATCAGCCCCGGGACAGTTACAGATACGCAGTATTTT. It encodes CAISPGTVTDTQYF.

The rearrangement links TRBV9 to TRBJ2-3; 10 nucleotides match TRBD1. Germline V gene sequence: CDR1 SGDLS, CDR2 YYNGEE. The J segment lost 3 bases and the V segment lost 3 bases, leaving 4 bases of the junction unmatched. The CDR3 runs to 15 residues. The DNA for the CDR3 is TGTGCCAGCAGCGGACAGGGGGCGGTAACAGATACGCAGTATTTT. Its protein product is CASSGQGAVTDTQYF. Together with reference TRBV9 and TRBJ2-3, the CDR3 gives the full variable domain: DSGVTQTPKHLITATGQRVTLRCSPRSGDLSVYWYQQSLDQGLQFLIQYYNGEERAKGNILERFSAQQFPDLHSELNLSSLELGDSALYFCASSGQGAVTDTQYFGPGTRLTVL.

V gene TRBV12-2 combines with J gene TRBJ2-5; TRBD2, the table's D call, was not compared with the DNA. TRBV12-2 is a pseudogene segment. There are 15 residues in the CDR3. The CDR3, as DNA: TGTGCAAGTCGCTTAGACGCGGGAGGAAGGGAGACCCAGTACTTC. Amino acid sequence: CASRLDAGGRETQYF.

V and J are TRBV18 and TRBJ1-1, with a possible D match to TRBD1 (6 bases). Trimming shortened V by 4 bases and J by 1 base, and 22 bases separated the two germline ends. Per the germline V gene, CDR1 is KGHSH and CDR2 is LQKENI. The CDR3 has 18 amino acids. The CDR3 sequence is CASSRITLGAKENTEAFF. The CDR3 DNA is TGTGCCAGCTCACGGATCACTTTGGGGGCGAAGGAGAACACTGAAGCTTTCTTT.

Concerning this clone itself: Because the CDR3 is missing its conserved closing phenylalanine or tryptophan, this is likely a read error. CDR3 nucleotides: TGTGCCAGCAGCTATGGCGTTACTAGCACAGATACGCAGTATCTT. Residues: CASSYGVTSTDTQYL. The chain joins TRBV6-1 to TRBJ2-3; no definite D call. The CDR3 length is 15 residues. Trimming stripped 6 bases from V and 0 bases from J, with 13 bases between. The germline V gene has CDR1 MNHNS and CDR2 SASEGT.

This chain connects TRBV6-1 to TRBJ2-1; D is ambiguous. Trimming took 0 bases from V and 10 from J, leaving 16 bases between them. The CDR3 is 15 residues long. Germline V gene lookup returns CDR1 MNHNS and CDR2 SASEGT. This CDR3 is CASSEALRSNAEQFF. The CDR3 region has the DNA TGTGCCAGCAGTGAAGCGCTTCGGTCCAATGCAGAGCAGTTCTTC.

This chain uses TRBV4-1 with TRBJ2-3; D possibly corresponds to TRBD1 (5 bases). Germline V gene sequence: CDR1 MGHRA, CDR2 YSYEKL. The CDR3 has 16 residues. Trimming removed 4 bases at V and 2 bases at J, with 16 bases between. CDR3 in amino acids: CASSPHQGPNTDTQYF. CDR3 in DNA: TGCGCCAGCAGCCCACACCAGGGCCCCAACACAGATACGCAGTATTTT.

The rearrangement uses TRBV19 and TRBJ1-5; D might be TRBD1 (6 bases). V gave up 7 bases and J gave up 0 bases, with 13 bases separating them. The CDR3 spans 15 residues. Germline V gene lookup returns CDR1 LNHDA and CDR2 SQIVND (reference sequence). The CDR3 DNA reads TGTGCCAGTATAGGGACACCTAATAGCAATCAGCCCCAGCATTTT. Amino acid sequence: CASIGTPNSNQPQHF. The full variable domain, in which reference TRBV19 and TRBJ1-5 provide the parts outside the CDR3, is DGGITQSPKYLFRKEGQNVTLSCEQNLNHDAMYWYRQDPGQGLRLIYYSQIVNDFQKGDIAEGYSVSREKKESFPLTVTSAQKNPTAFYLCASIGTPNSNQPQHFGDGTRLSIL.

The V and J genes are TRBV28 and TRBJ2-7; D gene ambiguous. This CDR3 has 12 amino acids. V dropped 10 bases and J dropped 3 bases, with 13 bases sitting between them. CDR1 MDHEN and CDR2 SYDVKM come from the germline V gene. CDR3: CATRQVLYEQYF. For the CDR3, the DNA is TGTGCCACCCGACAAGTTCTCTACGAGCAGTACTTC.

This sequence joins TRBV30 and TRBJ1-2; 7 bases map to TRBD1. The CDR3 extends over 16 amino acids. Looked up from germline, CDR1 is GTSNPN and CDR2 is SVGIG (reference sequence). J lost 1 base, V lost 3 bases, and 11 bases had no gene match. In DNA form, the CDR3 reads TGTGCCTGGAGCGGAATGGACAGGTTGGGTAACTATGGCTACACCTTC. This gives the protein CAWSGMDRLGNYGYTF. The full variable domain, with the rest looked up from reference TRBV30 and TRBJ1-2, is SQTIHQWPATLVQPVGSPLSLECTVEGTSNPNLYWYRQAAGRGLQLLFYSVGIGQISSEVPQNLSASRPQDRQFILSSKKLLLSDSGFYLCAWSGMDRLGNYGYTFGSGTRLTVV.

The chain recombines TRBV9 with TRBJ1-1; D not resolved. CDR3 size: 13 residues. The V gene's germline CDR1 is SGDLS and CDR2 YYNGEE. The V gene lost 0 bases and the J gene lost 6 bases, with 9 bases spanning the gap. CDR3 protein: CASSVDAFAEAFF. CDR3 coding DNA: TGTGCCAGCAGCGTAGACGCGTTTGCTGAAGCTTTCTTT. Combining the CDR3 with reference TRBV9 and TRBJ1-1 gives the whole variable domain DSGVTQTPKHLITATGQRVTLRCSPRSGDLSVYWYQQSLDQGLQFLIQYYNGEERAKGNILERFSAQQFPDLHSELNLSSLELGDSALYFCASSVDAFAEAFFGQGTRLTVV.

The chain carries TRBV11-2 and TRBJ1-1; weak D call: TRBD1 (6 bases). Per germline, CDR1 SGHAT and CDR2 FQNNGV. V shed 2 bases and J shed 4 bases, with 14 bases lying between them. The CDR3 is 15 amino acids. The CDR3 reads CASSLSRGKGTEAFF. DNA of the CDR3: TGTGCCAGCAGCTTAAGCAGGGGTAAAGGCACTGAAGCTTTCTTT.